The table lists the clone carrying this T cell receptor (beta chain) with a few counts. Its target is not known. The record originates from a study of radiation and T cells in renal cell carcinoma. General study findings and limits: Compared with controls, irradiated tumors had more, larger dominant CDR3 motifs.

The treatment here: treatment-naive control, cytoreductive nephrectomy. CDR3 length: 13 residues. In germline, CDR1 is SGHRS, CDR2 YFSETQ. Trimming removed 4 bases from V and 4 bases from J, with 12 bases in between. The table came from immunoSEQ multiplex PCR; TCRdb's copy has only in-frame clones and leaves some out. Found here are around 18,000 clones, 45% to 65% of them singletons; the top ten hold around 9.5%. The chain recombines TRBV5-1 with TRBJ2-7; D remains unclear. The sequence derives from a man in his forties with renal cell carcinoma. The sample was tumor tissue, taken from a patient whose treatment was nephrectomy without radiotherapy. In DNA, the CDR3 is TGCGCCAGCAGCAAAACGGTAACTTACGAGCAGTACTTC. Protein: CASSKTVTYEQYF. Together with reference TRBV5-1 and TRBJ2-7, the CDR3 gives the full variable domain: KAGVTQTPRYLIKTRGQQVTLSCSPISGHRSVSWYQQTPGQGLQFLFEYFSETQRNKGNFPGRFSGRQFSNSRSEMNVSTLELGDSALYLCASSKTVTYEQYFGPGTRLTVT.